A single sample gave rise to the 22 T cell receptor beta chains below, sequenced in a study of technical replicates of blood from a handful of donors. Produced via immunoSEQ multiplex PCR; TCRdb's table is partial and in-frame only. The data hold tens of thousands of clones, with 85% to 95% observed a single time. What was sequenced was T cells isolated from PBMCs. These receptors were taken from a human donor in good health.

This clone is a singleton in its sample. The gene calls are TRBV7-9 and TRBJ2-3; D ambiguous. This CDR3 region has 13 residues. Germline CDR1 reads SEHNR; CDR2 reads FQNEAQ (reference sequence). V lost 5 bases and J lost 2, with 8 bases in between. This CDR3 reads CASSPRNTDTQYF. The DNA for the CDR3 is TGTGCCAGCAGCCCCCGTAACACAGATACGCAGTATTTT.

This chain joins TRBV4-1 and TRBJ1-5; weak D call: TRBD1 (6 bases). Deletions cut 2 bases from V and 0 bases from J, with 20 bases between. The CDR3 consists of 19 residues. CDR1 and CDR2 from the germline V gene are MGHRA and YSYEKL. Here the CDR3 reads CASSQLTGLGSNSNQPQHF. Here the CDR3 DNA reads TGCGCCAGCAGCCAACTTACAGGGCTCGGTAGCAATAGCAATCAGCCCCAGCATTTT.

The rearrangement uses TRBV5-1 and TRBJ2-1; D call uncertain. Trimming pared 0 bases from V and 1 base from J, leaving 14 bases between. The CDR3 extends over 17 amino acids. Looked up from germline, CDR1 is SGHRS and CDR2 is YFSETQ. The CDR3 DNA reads TGCGCCAGCAGCTTGGGACCGAGCGTTACTTCCTACAATGAGCAGTTCTTC. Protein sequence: CASSLGPSVTSYNEQFF.

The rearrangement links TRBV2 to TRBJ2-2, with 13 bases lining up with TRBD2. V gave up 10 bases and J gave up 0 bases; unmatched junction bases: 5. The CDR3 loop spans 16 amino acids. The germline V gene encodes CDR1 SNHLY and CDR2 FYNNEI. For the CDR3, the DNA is TGTGCCATTCCCGGGACTAGCGGGGCGAACACCGGGGAGCTGTTTTTT. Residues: CAIPGTSGANTGELFF.

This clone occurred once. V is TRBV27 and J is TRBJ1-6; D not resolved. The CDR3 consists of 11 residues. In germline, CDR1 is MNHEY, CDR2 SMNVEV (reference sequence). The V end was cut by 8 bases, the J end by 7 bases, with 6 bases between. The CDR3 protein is CASGENSPLHF. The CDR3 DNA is TGTGCCAGCGGAGAAAATTCACCCCTCCACTTT.

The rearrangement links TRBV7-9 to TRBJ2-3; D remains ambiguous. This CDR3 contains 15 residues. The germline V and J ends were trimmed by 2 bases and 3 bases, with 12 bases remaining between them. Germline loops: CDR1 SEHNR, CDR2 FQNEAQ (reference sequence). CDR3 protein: CASSLSTEWTDTQYF. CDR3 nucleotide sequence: TGTGCCAGCAGCTTATCTACCGAATGGACAGATACGCAGTATTTT.

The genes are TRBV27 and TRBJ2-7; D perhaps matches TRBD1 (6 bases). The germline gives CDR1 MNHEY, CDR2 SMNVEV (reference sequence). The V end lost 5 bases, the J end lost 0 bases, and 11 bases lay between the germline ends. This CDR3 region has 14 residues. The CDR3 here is CASSPSTGSYEQYF. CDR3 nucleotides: TGTGCCAGCAGTCCTTCGACAGGCTCCTACGAGCAGTACTTC.

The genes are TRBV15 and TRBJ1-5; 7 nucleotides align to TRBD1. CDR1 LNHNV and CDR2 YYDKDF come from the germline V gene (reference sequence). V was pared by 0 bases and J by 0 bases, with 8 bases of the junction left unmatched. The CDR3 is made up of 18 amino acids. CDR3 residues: CATSRERGRSGSNQPQHF. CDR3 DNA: TGTGCCACCAGCAGAGAGAGGGGGCGTAGCGGTAGCAATCAGCCCCAGCATTTT.

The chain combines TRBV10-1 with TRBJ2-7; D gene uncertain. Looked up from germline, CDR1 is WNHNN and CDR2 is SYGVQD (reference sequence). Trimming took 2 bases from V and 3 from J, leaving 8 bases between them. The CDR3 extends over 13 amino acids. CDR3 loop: CASSEPESYEQYF. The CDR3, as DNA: TGCGCCAGCAGTGAGCCCGAGAGCTACGAGCAGTACTTC.

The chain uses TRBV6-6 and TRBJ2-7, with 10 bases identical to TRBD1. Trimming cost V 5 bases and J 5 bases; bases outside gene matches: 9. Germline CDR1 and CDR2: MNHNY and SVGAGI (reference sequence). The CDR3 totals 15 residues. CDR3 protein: CASSLRQGARHEQYF. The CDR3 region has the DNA TGTGCCAGCAGTCTAAGACAGGGGGCGAGGCACGAGCAGTACTTC.

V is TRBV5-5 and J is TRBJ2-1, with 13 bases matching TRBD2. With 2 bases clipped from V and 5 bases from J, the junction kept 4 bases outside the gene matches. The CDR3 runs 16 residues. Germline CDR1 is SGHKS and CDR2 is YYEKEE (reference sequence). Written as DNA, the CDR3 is TGTGCCAGCAGCTTCTTGGGACTAGCGGGGAACAATGAGCAGTTCTTC. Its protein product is CASSFLGLAGNNEQFF.

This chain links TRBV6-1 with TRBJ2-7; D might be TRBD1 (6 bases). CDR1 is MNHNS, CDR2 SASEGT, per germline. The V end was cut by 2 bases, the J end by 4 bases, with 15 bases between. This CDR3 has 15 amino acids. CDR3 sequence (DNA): TGTGCCAGCAGTGAACTGGACAGCGAAGCGTACGAGCAGTACTTC. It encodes CASSELDSEAYEQYF.

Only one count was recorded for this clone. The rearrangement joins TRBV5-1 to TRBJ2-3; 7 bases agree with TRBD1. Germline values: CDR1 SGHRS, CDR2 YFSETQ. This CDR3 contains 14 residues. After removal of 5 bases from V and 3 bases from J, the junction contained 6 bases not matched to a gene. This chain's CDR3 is CASRETGTTDTQYF. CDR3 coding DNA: TGCGCCAGCAGGGAGACAGGGACAACAGATACGCAGTATTTT.

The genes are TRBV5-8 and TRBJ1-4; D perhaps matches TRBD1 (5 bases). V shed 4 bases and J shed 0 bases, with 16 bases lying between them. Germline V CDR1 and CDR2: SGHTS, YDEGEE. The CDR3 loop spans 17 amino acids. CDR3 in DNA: TGTGCCAGCAGCCCGGGACTGGTGTGGGCAACTAATGAAAAACTGTTTTTT. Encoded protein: CASSPGLVWATNEKLFF.

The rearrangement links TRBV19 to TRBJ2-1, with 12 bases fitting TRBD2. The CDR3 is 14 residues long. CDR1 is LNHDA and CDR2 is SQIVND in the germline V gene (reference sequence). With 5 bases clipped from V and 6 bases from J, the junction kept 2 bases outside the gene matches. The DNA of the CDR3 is TGTGCCAGTAGTCTGACTAGCGGGGGCAATGAGCAGTTCTTC. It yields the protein CASSLTSGGNEQFF.

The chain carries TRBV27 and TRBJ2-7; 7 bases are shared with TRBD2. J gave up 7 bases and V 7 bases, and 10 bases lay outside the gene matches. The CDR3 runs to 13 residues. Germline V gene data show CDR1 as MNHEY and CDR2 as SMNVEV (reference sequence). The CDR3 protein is CASTSHSGGEQYF. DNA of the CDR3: TGTGCCAGCACGTCTCATTCGGGAGGAGAGCAGTACTTC.

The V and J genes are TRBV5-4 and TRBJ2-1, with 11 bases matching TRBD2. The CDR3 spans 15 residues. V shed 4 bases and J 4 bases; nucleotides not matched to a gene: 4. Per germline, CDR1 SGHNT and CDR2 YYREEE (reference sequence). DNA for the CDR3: TGTGCCAGCAGCCTGGGACTAGCGGCATACAATGAGCAGTTCTTC. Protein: CASSLGLAAYNEQFF.

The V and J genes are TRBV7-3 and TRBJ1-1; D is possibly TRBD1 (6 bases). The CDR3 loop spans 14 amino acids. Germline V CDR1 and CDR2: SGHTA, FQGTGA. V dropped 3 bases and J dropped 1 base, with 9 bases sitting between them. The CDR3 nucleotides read TGTGCCAGCAGCTTCGAGACAGGGAACACTGAAGCTTTCTTT. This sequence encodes CASSFETGNTEAFF.

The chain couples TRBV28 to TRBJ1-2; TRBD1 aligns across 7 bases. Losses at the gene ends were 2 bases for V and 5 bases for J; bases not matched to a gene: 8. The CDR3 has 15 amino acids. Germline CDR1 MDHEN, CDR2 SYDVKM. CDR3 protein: CASSLLTGSRYGYTF. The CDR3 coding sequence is TGTGCCAGCAGTTTACTGACAGGGTCACGATATGGCTACACCTTC.

CDR3 bases: TGTGCCAGCAGCTTGGATTATACAGATACGCAGTATTTT. Residues: CASSLDYTDTQYF. The chain joins TRBV5-4 to TRBJ2-3, with D unclear. The CDR3 totals 13 residues. The V and J ends lost 0 bases and 3 bases respectively, with 5 bases between them. Germline CDR1 is SGHNT and CDR2 is YYREEE (reference sequence).

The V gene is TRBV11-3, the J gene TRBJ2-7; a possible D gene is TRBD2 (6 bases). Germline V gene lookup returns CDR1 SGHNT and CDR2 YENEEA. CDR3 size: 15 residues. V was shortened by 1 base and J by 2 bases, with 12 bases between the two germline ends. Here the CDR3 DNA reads TGTGCCAGCAGCTTAGTGATGGGGACTCCCTACGAGCAGTACTTC. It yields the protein CASSLVMGTPYEQYF.

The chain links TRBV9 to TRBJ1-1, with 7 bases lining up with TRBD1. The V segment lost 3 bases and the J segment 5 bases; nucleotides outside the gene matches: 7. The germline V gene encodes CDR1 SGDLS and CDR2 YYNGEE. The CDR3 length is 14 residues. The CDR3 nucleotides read TGTGCCAGCAGCGCAGCCGGGACAGAAACTGAAGCTTTCTTT. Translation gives CASSAAGTETEAFF.